These 26 T cell receptor beta chains share one sample of origin, sequenced in a study of cytomegalovirus exposure and HLA in healthy donors. The PCR was carried out with 60 Vbeta primers and 13 Jbeta primers. Profiled with immunoSEQ multiplex PCR; TCRdb holds only in-frame clones, not every one. The sample lists some 130,000 clones; around 80% were seen once. Sequences were obtained from PBMCs. These receptors were obtained from a female donor in good health and CMV-seropositive.

The chain's CDR3 is CASSQGQGVNEQFF. The CDR3 DNA follows: TGTGCCAGCAGCCAAGGACAGGGGGTCAATGAGCAGTTCTTC. The chain combines TRBV14 with TRBJ2-1; 9 nucleotides line up with TRBD1. This CDR3 spans 14 amino acids. The trim removed 1 base at V and 6 bases at J, leaving 1 base unmatched. CDR1 and CDR2 (germline): SGHDN, FVKESK.

This clone is a singleton in its sample. This chain connects TRBV4-2 to TRBJ1-2; D is undetermined. V gave up 3 bases and J gave up 2 bases, with 16 bases separating them. This CDR3 contains 16 residues. The V gene's germline CDR1 is LGHNA and CDR2 YNFKEQ. CDR3 residues: CASSHGNNLLNYGYTF. DNA for the CDR3: TGTGCCAGCAGCCACGGGAATAATCTCCTCAACTATGGCTACACCTTC.

This rearrangement joins TRBV6-6 to TRBJ2-3; 8 bases align to TRBD2. There are 14 residues in the CDR3. V gave up 8 bases and J gave up 2 bases; unmatched junction bases: 6. The germline V gene has CDR1 MNHNY and CDR2 SVGAGI (reference sequence). The CDR3 protein is CASATSGITDTQYF. For the CDR3, the DNA is TGTGCCAGCGCCACTAGCGGAATCACAGATACGCAGTATTTT.

V and J are TRBV14 and TRBJ2-3; no firm D call. This CDR3 is 15 amino acids long. V was clipped by 4 bases and J by 2 bases, with 13 bases between them. Germline loops: CDR1 SGHDN, CDR2 FVKESK. Written as DNA, the CDR3 is TGTGCCAGCAGCCCCGGTCCTGCAATCACAGATACGCAGTATTTT. This translates into CASSPGPAITDTQYF.

This chain links TRBV5-4 with TRBJ2-3, with TRBD1 as a possible D gene (6 bases). Germline CDR1 is SGHNT and CDR2 is YYREEE (reference sequence). The CDR3 runs to 14 residues. Between the trimmed V and J ends, which lost 6 bases and 0 bases, there was a span of 11 bases. The CDR3 DNA is TGTGCCAGCACCGACAGGAGTAGCACAGATACGCAGTATTTT. This encodes CASTDRSSTDTQYF.

This chain connects TRBV7-9 to TRBJ2-1, with 10 bases aligning to TRBD1. The CDR3 spans 17 residues. V was pared by 5 bases and J by 5 bases, with 12 bases of the junction left unmatched. Germline CDR1 and CDR2: SEHNR and FQNEAQ (reference sequence). The CDR3 DNA reads as TGTGCCAGCAGCCCCCGATTTGGGGACAGGGGCAACAATGAGCAGTTCTTC. It encodes CASSPRFGDRGNNEQFF.

This rearrangement joins TRBV5-1 to TRBJ2-3, with 8 bases identical to TRBD2. With 3 bases clipped from V and 0 bases from J, the junction kept 0 bases outside the gene matches. The CDR3 has 14 residues. The germline V gene has CDR1 SGHRS and CDR2 YFSETQ. This chain's CDR3 is CASSSSGSTDTQYF. The CDR3 nucleotides read TGCGCCAGCAGCTCTAGCGGGAGCACAGATACGCAGTATTTT.

J is TRBJ2-3 and V is TRBV4-1, with 11 bases that match TRBD2. The CDR3 contains 16 residues. Per germline, CDR1 MGHRA and CDR2 YSYEKL. V was pared by 0 bases and J by 4 bases, with 3 bases of the junction left unmatched. CDR3 region: CASSQDVSGGADTQYF. The CDR3, as DNA: TGCGCCAGCAGCCAAGATGTTAGCGGGGGGGCAGATACGCAGTATTTT.

The chain uses TRBV27 and TRBJ2-7, with TRBD1 identical over 9 bases. This CDR3 region has 14 residues. The V gene's germline CDR1 is MNHEY and CDR2 SMNVEV (reference sequence). The trim removed 3 bases at V and 4 bases at J, leaving 4 bases unmatched. This chain's CDR3 is CASSFGTGPYEQYF. CDR3 coding DNA: TGTGCCAGCAGTTTTGGGACAGGGCCGTACGAGCAGTACTTC.

The rearrangement uses TRBV4-1 and TRBJ2-1; maybe TRBD2 (6 bases). V gave up 1 base and J gave up 7 bases, with 14 bases separating them. Germline CDR1 MGHRA, CDR2 YSYEKL. The CDR3 runs 15 residues. CDR3 coding DNA: TGCGCCAGCAGCCAAGTTTTGCGGGACCCGAATGAGCAGTTCTTC. Residues: CASSQVLRDPNEQFF.

Only one count was recorded for this clone. V is TRBV5-5 and J is TRBJ1-4, with D unresolved. There are 12 residues in the CDR3. Looked up from germline, CDR1 is SGHKS and CDR2 is YYEKEE (reference sequence). The ends were cut back, 3 bases at V and 7 bases at J, with 7 bases in the middle. The CDR3 loop is CASSSGIEKLFF. The CDR3 DNA reads TGTGCCAGCAGCTCGGGGATTGAAAAACTGTTTTTT.

V usage is TRBV25-1 and J usage is TRBJ2-1, with TRBD2 as a possible D gene (5 bases). The CDR3 consists of 15 residues. Trimming removed 4 bases at V and 3 bases at J, with 13 bases between. Per germline, CDR1 MGHDK and CDR2 SYGVNS. CDR3 nucleotide sequence: TGTGCCAGCAGTGGAAGCGGTACCGGCTACAATGAGCAGTTCTTC. Translation gives CASSGSGTGYNEQFF.

The rearrangement joins TRBV7-9 to TRBJ1-1; TRBD1 agrees at 7 bases. Germline CDR1 is SEHNR and CDR2 is FQNEAQ (reference sequence). Germline trimming cut 5 bases from V and 5 bases from J; bases unmatched to any gene: 5. The CDR3 is 13 residues long. CDR3 region: CASSRNRGTEAFF. Here the CDR3 DNA reads TGTGCCAGCAGCCGGAACAGGGGAACTGAAGCTTTCTTT.

This clone was observed once. The chain couples TRBV2 to TRBJ2-3, with TRBD2 matching over 7 bases. V lost 3 bases and J lost 1; bases outside the gene matches: 10. The length of the CDR3 is 17 residues. Germline values: CDR1 SNHLY, CDR2 FYNNEI. The CDR3 here is CASSEPQRGGGTDTQYF. DNA for the CDR3: TGTGCCAGCAGTGAGCCCCAACGGGGAGGGGGCACAGATACGCAGTATTTT.

The CDR3 nucleotides read TGTGCCACTAACCGGGACAGGGGGTCCACCGGGGAGCTGTTTTTT. This gives the protein CATNRDRGSTGELFF. The J gene is TRBJ2-2, the V gene TRBV6-1, with 11 bases matching TRBD1. Germline lookup yields CDR1 MNHNS and CDR2 SASEGT. The CDR3 consists of 15 residues. Losses at the gene ends were 10 bases for V and 4 bases for J; bases not matched to a gene: 8.

V gene TRBV30 combines with J gene TRBJ2-7; D possibly corresponds to TRBD2 (6 bases). This CDR3 is 12 amino acids long. Germline V CDR1 and CDR2: GTSNPN, SVGIG (reference sequence). Trimming took 0 bases from V and 5 from J, leaving 8 bases between them. CDR3 region: CAWSVTGDEQYF. CDR3 DNA sequence: TGTGCCTGGAGTGTCACGGGGGACGAGCAGTACTTC.

The rearrangement links TRBV5-1 to TRBJ2-1, with TRBD2 matching over 11 bases. Germline V gene data show CDR1 as SGHRS and CDR2 as YFSETQ. Losses at the gene ends were 1 base for V and 6 bases for J; bases not matched to a gene: 0. This CDR3 spans 14 amino acids. CDR3 amino acids: CASSLTSGSNEQFF. For the CDR3, the DNA is TGCGCCAGCAGCTTGACTAGCGGGAGCAATGAGCAGTTCTTC.

The chain couples TRBV5-1 to TRBJ2-5; 7 positions match TRBD2. Looked up from germline, CDR1 is SGHRS and CDR2 is YFSETQ. CDR3 length: 14 residues. The V segment lost 5 bases and the J segment 2 bases; nucleotides outside the gene matches: 6. This CDR3 is CASSVPAGQETQYF. CDR3 DNA sequence: TGCGCCAGCAGTGTCCCAGCGGGGCAAGAGACCCAGTACTTC.

This sequence joins TRBV5-1 and TRBJ2-2; possible D gene TRBD2, 5 bases. V was trimmed by 2 bases and J by 0 bases, leaving 8 bases between them. This CDR3 contains 15 residues. The V gene's germline CDR1 is SGHRS and CDR2 YFSETQ. The CDR3 protein is CASSFAGPNTGELFF. The CDR3 DNA sequence: TGCGCCAGCAGCTTTGCGGGCCCGAACACCGGGGAGCTGTTTTTT.

The table lists this clone with a count of one. V usage is TRBV18 and J usage is TRBJ2-5, with TRBD1 identical over 7 bases. CDR3 length: 14 residues. V lost 3 bases to trimming and J lost 2 bases; unmatched junction nucleotides: 3. Per the germline V gene, CDR1 is KGHSH and CDR2 is LQKENI. CDR3 loop: CASSPLTGQETQYF. CDR3 nucleotide sequence: TGTGCCAGCTCACCGCTGACAGGGCAAGAGACCCAGTACTTC.

Of note for this clone: The sample carries other DNA sequences with the same CDR3. The chain recombines TRBV2 with TRBJ2-7; TRBD1 aligns across 10 bases. The CDR3 contains 14 residues. Germline CDR1 and CDR2: SNHLY and FYNNEI. V was clipped by 6 bases and J by 2 bases; unmatched bases: 4. The CDR3 loop is CASRTGTGAYEQYF. In DNA form, the CDR3 reads TGTGCCAGCAGGACCGGGACAGGGGCCTACGAGCAGTACTTC.

V usage is TRBV6-1 and J usage is TRBJ1-1; D gene unclear. There are 15 residues in the CDR3. V lost 6 bases to trimming and J lost 2 bases, with 16 bases between them. CDR1 MNHNS and CDR2 SASEGT come from the germline V gene. CDR3 loop: CASRIDGVVNTEAFF. The CDR3, as DNA: TGTGCCAGCAGGATAGACGGGGTTGTCAACACTGAAGCTTTCTTT.

J is TRBJ1-1 and V is TRBV18; D not certain. The V end lost 6 bases, the J end lost 3 bases, and 14 bases lay between the germline ends. The CDR3 spans 14 residues. From germline, CDR1 is KGHSH and CDR2 LQKENI. The CDR3 sequence: CASSNRGKDTEAFF. CDR3 sequence (DNA): TGTGCCAGCTCCAACCGAGGAAAGGACACTGAAGCTTTCTTT.

This chain links TRBV11-3 with TRBJ2-1; 13 bases are shared with TRBD2. CDR1 and CDR2 from the germline V gene are SGHNT and YENEEA. The V segment lost 2 bases and the J segment 4 bases; nucleotides outside the gene matches: 2. The CDR3 covers 16 residues. CDR3 nucleotide sequence: TGTGCCAGCAGCTTAAGGACTAGCGGGGGTTACAATGAGCAGTTCTTC. This codes for CASSLRTSGGYNEQFF.

The chain employs TRBV20-1 and TRBJ2-7; no definite D call. Germline CDR1 DFQATT, CDR2 SNEGSKA (reference sequence). V lost 4 bases to trimming and J lost 6 bases, with 10 bases between them. The CDR3 is 11 residues long. CDR3 sequence: CSATLLFEQYF. As DNA, the CDR3 is TGCAGTGCTACTCTCTTATTCGAGCAGTACTTC.

This clone was seen a few times. The chain employs TRBV9 and TRBJ1-1, with D possibly matching TRBD1 (5 bases). The CDR3 loop spans 13 amino acids. Germline V gene lookup returns CDR1 SGDLS and CDR2 YYNGEE. Deletions cut 4 bases from V and 4 bases from J, with 11 bases between. The CDR3 DNA reads as TGTGCCAGCAGCCCAGGACATCCCACTGAAGCTTTCTTT. This gives the protein CASSPGHPTEAFF.